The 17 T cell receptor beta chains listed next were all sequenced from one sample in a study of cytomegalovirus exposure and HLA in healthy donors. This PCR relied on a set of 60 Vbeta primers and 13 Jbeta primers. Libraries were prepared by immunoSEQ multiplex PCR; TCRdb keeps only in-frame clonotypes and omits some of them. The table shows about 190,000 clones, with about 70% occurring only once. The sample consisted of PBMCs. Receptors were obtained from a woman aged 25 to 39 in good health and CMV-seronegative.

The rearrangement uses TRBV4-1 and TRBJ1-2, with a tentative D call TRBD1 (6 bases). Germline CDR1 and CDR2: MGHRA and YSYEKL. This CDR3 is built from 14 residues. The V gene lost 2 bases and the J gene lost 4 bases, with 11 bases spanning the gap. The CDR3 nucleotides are TGCGCCAGCAGCCAAAATACAGGGCCCTATGGCTACACCTTC. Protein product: CASSQNTGPYGYTF.

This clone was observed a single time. DNA of the CDR3: TGTGCCAGCAGCGTAGAGGAGTTCAATGAGCAGTTCTTC. This translates into CASSVEEFNEQFF. V and J are TRBV9 and TRBJ2-1; D gene ambiguous. The V end lost 0 bases, the J end lost 6 bases, and 7 bases lay between the germline ends. CDR3 length equals 13 residues. Germline assignment: CDR1 SGDLS and CDR2 YYNGEE.

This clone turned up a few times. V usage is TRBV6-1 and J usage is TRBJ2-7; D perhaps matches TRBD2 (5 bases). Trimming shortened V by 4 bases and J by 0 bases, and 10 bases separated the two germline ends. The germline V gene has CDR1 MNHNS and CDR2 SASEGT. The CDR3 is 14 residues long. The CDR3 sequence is CASSAGLSSYEQYF. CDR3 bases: TGTGCCAGCAGTGCGGGATTGAGCTCCTACGAGCAGTACTTC.

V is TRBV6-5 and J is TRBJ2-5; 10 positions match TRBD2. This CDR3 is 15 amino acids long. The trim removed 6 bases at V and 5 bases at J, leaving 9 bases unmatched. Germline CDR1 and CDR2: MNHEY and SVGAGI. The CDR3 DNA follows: TGTGCCAGCAGCTACCTTTCTAGCGGGAGCGAGACCCAGTACTTC. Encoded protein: CASSYLSSGSETQYF.

CDR3 bases: TGTGCCTGGAGCCCGGGGACAGGCAATCAGCCCCAGCATTTT. Protein: CAWSPGTGNQPQHF. The chain is built from TRBV30 and TRBJ1-5; TRBD1 agrees at 7 bases. CDR1 is GTSNPN, CDR2 SVGIG, per germline (reference sequence). Trimming cost V 3 bases and J 2 bases; bases outside gene matches: 4. This CDR3 has 14 residues.

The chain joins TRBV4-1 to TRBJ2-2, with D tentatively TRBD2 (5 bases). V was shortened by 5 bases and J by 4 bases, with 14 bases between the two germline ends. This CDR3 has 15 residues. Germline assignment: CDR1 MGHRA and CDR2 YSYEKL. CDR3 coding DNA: TGCGCCAGCAGCTTAGGGCCCGAGGGCACCGGGGAGCTGTTTTTT. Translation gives CASSLGPEGTGELFF.

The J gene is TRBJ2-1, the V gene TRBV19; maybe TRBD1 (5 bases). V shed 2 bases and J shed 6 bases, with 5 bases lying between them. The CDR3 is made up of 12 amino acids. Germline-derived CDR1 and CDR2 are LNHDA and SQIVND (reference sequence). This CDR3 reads CASSIQGNEQFF. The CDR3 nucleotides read TGTGCCAGTAGTATACAGGGCAATGAGCAGTTCTTC.

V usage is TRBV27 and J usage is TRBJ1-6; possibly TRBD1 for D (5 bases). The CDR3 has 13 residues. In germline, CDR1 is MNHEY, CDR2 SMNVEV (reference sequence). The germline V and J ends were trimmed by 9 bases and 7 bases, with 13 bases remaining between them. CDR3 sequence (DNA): TGTGCCAGTGGGGGGAGGCTAAATTCACCCCTCCACTTT. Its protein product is CASGGRLNSPLHF.

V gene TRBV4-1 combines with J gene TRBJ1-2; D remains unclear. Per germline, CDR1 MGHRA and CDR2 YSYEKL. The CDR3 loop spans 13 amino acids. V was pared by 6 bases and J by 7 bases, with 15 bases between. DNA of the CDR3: TGCGCCAGCAGTGAGGGAGGGATACTTGGCTACACCTTC. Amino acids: CASSEGGILGYTF.

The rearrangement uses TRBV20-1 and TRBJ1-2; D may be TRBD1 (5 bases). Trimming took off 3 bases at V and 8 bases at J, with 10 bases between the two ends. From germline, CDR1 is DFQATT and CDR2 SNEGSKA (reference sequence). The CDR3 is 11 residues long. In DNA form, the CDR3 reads TGCAGTGCTAGCCGGGGGGGAGGCTACACCTTC. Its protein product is CSASRGGGYTF.

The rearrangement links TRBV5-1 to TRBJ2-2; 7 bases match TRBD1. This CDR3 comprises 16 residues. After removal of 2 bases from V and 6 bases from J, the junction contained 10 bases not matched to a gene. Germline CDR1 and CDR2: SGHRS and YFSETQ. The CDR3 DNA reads TGCGCCAGCAGCTTAACGACAGGGATACGTGCCGGGGAGCTGTTTTTT. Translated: CASSLTTGIRAGELFF.

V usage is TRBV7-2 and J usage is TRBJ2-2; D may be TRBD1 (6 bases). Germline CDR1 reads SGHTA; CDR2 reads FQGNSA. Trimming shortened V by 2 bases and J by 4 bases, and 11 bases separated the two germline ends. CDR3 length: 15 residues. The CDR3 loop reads CASSLSTRGTGELFF. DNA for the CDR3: TGTGCCAGCAGCTTATCGACCAGGGGCACCGGGGAGCTGTTTTTT.

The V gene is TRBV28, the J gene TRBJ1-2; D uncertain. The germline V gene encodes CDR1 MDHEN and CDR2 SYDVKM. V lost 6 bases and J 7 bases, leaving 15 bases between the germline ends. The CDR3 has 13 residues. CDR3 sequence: CASSPPTGSGYTF. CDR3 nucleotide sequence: TGTGCCAGCAGCCCCCCGACGGGGAGTGGCTACACCTTC.

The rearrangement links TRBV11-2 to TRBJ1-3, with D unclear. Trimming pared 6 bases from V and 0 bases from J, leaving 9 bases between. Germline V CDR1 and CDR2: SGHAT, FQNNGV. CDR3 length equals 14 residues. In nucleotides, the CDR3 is TGTGCCAGCAGACACATAATCTCTGGAAACACCATATATTTT. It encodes CASRHIISGNTIYF.

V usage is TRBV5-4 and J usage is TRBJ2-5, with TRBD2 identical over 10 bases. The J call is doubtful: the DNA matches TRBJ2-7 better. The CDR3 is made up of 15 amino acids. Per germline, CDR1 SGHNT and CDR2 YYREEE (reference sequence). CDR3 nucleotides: TGTGCCAGCAGCTTCTGGACTAGCGGAAACTACGAGCAGTACTTC. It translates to CASSFWTSGNYEQYF.

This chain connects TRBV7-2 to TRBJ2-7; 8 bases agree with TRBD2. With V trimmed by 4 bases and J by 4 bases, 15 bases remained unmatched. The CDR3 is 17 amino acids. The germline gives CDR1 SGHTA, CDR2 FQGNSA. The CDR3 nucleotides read TGTGCCAGCAGCTCAGTCCGCTGGAGCGGGAGTATGTACGAGCAGTACTTC. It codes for CASSSVRWSGSMYEQYF.

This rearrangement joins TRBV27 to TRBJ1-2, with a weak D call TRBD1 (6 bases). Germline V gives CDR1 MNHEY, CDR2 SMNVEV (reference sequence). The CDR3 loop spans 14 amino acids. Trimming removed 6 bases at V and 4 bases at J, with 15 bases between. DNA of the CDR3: TGTGCCAGCAGCCCGGACAGTGGGGGCTATGGCTACACCTTC. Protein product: CASSPDSGGYGYTF.